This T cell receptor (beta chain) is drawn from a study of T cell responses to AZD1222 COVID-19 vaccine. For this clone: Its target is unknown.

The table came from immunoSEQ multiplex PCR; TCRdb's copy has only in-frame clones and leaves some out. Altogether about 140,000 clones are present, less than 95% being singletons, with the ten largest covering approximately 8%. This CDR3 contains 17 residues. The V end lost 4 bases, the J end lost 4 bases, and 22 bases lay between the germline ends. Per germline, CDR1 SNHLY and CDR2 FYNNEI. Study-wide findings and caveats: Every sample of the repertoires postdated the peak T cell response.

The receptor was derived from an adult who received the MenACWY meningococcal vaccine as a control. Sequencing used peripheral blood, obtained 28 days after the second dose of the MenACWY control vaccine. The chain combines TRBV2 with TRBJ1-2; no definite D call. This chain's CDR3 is CASSGPRSISLRYGYTF. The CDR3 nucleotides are TGTGCCAGCAGTGGCCCGAGGTCGATCTCTCTCCGCTATGGCTACACCTTC. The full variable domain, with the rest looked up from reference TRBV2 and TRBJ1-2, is EPEVTQTPSHQVTQMGQEVILRCVPISNHLYFYWYRQILGQKVEFLVSFYNNEISEKSEIFDDQFSVERPDGSNFTLKIRSTKLEDSAMYFCASSGPRSISLRYGYTFGSGTRLTVV.